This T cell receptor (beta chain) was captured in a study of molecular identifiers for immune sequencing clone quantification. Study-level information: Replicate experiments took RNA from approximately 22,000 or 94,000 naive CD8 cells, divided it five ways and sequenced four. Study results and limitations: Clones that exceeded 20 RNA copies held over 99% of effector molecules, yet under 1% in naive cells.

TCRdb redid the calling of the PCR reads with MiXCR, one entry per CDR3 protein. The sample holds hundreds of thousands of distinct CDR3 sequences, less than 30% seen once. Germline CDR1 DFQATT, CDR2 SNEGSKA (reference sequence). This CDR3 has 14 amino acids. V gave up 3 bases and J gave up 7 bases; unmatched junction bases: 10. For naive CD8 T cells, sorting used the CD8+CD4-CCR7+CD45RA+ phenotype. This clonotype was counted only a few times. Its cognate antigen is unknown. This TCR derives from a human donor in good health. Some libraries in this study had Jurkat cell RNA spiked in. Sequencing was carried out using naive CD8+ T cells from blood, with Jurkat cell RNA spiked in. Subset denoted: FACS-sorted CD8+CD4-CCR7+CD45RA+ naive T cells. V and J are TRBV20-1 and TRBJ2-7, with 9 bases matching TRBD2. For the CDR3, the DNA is TGCAGTGCTAGGGGGGCGGGGGGGCCGTTGGAGCAGTACTTC. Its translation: CSARGAGGPLEQYF.